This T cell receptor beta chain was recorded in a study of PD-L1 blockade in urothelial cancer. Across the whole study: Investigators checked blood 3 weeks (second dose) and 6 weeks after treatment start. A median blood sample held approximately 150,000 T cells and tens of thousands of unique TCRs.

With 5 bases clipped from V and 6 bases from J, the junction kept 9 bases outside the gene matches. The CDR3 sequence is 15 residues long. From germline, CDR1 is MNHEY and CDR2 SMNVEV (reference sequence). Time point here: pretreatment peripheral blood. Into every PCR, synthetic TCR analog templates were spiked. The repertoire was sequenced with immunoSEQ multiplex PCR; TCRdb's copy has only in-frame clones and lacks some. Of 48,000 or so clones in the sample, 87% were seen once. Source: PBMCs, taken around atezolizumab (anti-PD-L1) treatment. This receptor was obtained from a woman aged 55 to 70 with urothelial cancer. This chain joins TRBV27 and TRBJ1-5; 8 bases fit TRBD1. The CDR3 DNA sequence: TGTGCCAGCAGTCGAGGACAGGGACGAGGTCAGCCCCAGCATTTT. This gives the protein CASSRGQGRGQPQHF.